One sample yielded the 14 T cell receptor beta chains listed below, sequenced in a study of blood T cell repertoires in COVID-19. Libraries were prepared by immunoSEQ multiplex PCR; TCRdb keeps only in-frame clonotypes and omits some of them. The table records hundreds of thousands of clones, roughly 87% of them present only once. What was sequenced was peripheral blood. These receptor sequences come from a woman aged 45-65 years who had recovered from COVID-19.

This rearrangement joins TRBV7-9 to TRBJ2-5, with TRBD2 matching over 10 bases. The CDR3 length is 19 residues. The V and J ends lost 7 bases and 2 bases, in that order; junction bases with no gene match: 19. The V gene's germline CDR1 is SEHNR and CDR2 FQNEAQ (reference sequence). The CDR3 DNA reads as TGTGCCAGCATCCATTCGGGGTTAGCGGGGGGTTCTAATCAAGAGACCCAGTACTTC. It encodes CASIHSGLAGGSNQETQYF.

The chain recombines TRBV7-2 with TRBJ2-7; TRBD2 might be the D (5 bases). Trimming took off 8 bases at V and 0 bases at J, with 14 bases between the two ends. The CDR3 runs 14 residues. Germline assignment: CDR1 SGHTA and CDR2 FQGNSA. CDR3 region: CASRGQSSSYEQYF. CDR3 bases: TGTGCCAGCCGCGGGCAGTCGAGCTCCTACGAGCAGTACTTC.

This chain connects TRBV27 to TRBJ1-2, with D perhaps matching TRBD1 (5 bases). Trimming shortened V by 9 bases and J by 7 bases, and 15 bases separated the two germline ends. The V gene's germline CDR1 is MNHEY and CDR2 SMNVEV (reference sequence). The CDR3 consists of 12 residues. CDR3 bases: TGTGCCAGTGCACGAATTAGGGGTGGCTACACCTTC. Its protein product is CASARIRGGYTF.

The chain carries TRBV19 and TRBJ1-2, with D possibly being TRBD1 (5 bases). Germline-derived CDR1 and CDR2 are LNHDA and SQIVND (reference sequence). The CDR3 is 14 residues long. V was cut by 6 bases and J by 8 bases, with 19 bases left in between. The CDR3 bases are TGTGCCAGTAGCCTAGGGGCCAGAAAGGAAGGCTACACCTTC. Amino acids: CASSLGARKEGYTF.

This clone occurred a few times. The chain carries TRBV5-5 and TRBJ1-2; D not resolved. This CDR3 comprises 13 residues. Between the trimmed V and J ends, which lost 1 base and 8 bases, there was a span of 12 bases. Germline CDR1 SGHKS, CDR2 YYEKEE (reference sequence). CDR3 in amino acids: CASSLRAGRGYTF. The DNA of the CDR3 is TGTGCCAGCAGCTTGCGGGCGGGTCGGGGCTACACCTTC.

This chain links TRBV29-1 with TRBJ2-2, with D possibly TRBD2 on 7 matching bases. V gave up 4 bases and J gave up 0 bases, with 15 bases separating them. The CDR3 contains 16 residues. CDR1 is SQVTM and CDR2 is ANQGSEA in the germline V gene. The CDR3 bases are TGCAGCGTTGTGGCCGGGGGGCAACCGAACACCGGGGAGCTGTTTTTT. This codes for CSVVAGGQPNTGELFF.

The chain is built from TRBV10-3 and TRBJ2-7, with D perhaps matching TRBD1 (5 bases). V was clipped by 2 bases and J by 5 bases, with 10 bases between them. The CDR3 has 13 residues. CDR1 and CDR2 (germline): ENHRY, SYGVKD. The CDR3 bases are TGTGCCATCAGTGAGAAACAGGTCGACGAGCAGTACTTC. Amino acid sequence: CAISEKQVDEQYF.

The chain uses TRBV5-4 and TRBJ1-2; the D gene is possibly TRBD1 (5 bases). CDR3 length equals 14 residues. Per germline, CDR1 SGHNT and CDR2 YYREEE (reference sequence). The V end was cut by 0 bases, the J end by 4 bases, with 10 bases between. CDR3 amino acids: CASSLDRGGYGYTF. DNA of the CDR3: TGTGCCAGCAGCTTGGATCGGGGGGGCTATGGCTACACCTTC.

The chain uses TRBV18 and TRBJ2-5, with 8 bases that match TRBD2. Germline CDR1 KGHSH, CDR2 LQKENI. V lost 2 bases and J lost 4; bases outside the gene matches: 18. The CDR3 spans 19 residues. In nucleotides, the CDR3 is TGTGCCAGCTCACCATATTTTTCGTTTCAGCGGGAGTGGGGAGAGACCCAGTACTTC. The encoded protein is CASSPYFSFQREWGETQYF.

This sequence joins TRBV6-6 and TRBJ2-7; 7 bases agree with TRBD2. With 4 bases clipped from V and 2 bases from J, the junction kept 11 bases outside the gene matches. Germline lookup yields CDR1 MNHNY and CDR2 SVGAGI (reference sequence). The CDR3 spans 16 residues. The CDR3 DNA reads as TGTGCCAGCAGTTTCTTAAGGCTAGCGGTTACCTACGAGCAGTACTTC. It yields the protein CASSFLRLAVTYEQYF.

This chain joins TRBV28 and TRBJ2-3, with 10 bases fitting TRBD2. Losses at the gene ends were 6 bases for V and 3 bases for J; bases not matched to a gene: 6. Germline V gives CDR1 MDHEN, CDR2 SYDVKM. This CDR3 contains 15 residues. The CDR3 sequence: CASRPLAGATDTQYF. The CDR3 DNA follows: TGTGCCAGCAGGCCTCTAGCGGGAGCTACAGATACGCAGTATTTT.

The rearrangement uses TRBV6-6 and TRBJ2-1; no reliable D call. Germline CDR1 and CDR2: MNHNY and SVGAGI (reference sequence). The CDR3 has 16 amino acids. The V end was cut by 2 bases, the J end by 1 base, with 12 bases between. The CDR3 region is CASSYHRRRSYNEQFF. In nucleotides, the CDR3 is TGTGCCAGCAGTTACCACCGCAGGCGTTCCTACAATGAGCAGTTCTTC.

This rearrangement joins TRBV7-2 to TRBJ1-4; D unresolved. The CDR3 runs to 17 residues. The V end lost 5 bases, the J end lost 6 bases, and 22 bases lay between the germline ends. Germline V lookup: CDR1 SGHTA, CDR2 FQGNSA. Here the CDR3 DNA reads TGTGCCAGCAGCATCGGAGGCGTTGGCAGAGCTTATGAAAAACTGTTTTTT. This encodes CASSIGGVGRAYEKLFF.

The count of this clone is one. The V and J genes are TRBV18 and TRBJ1-6, with 11 positions matching TRBD1. After removal of 2 bases from V and 10 bases from J, the junction contained 7 bases not matched to a gene. The CDR3 contains 16 residues. The germline V gene has CDR1 KGHSH and CDR2 LQKENI. CDR3 amino acids: CASSPIGQGAISPLHF. DNA for the CDR3: TGTGCCAGCTCACCAATCGGACAGGGGGCTATCTCACCCCTCCACTTT.